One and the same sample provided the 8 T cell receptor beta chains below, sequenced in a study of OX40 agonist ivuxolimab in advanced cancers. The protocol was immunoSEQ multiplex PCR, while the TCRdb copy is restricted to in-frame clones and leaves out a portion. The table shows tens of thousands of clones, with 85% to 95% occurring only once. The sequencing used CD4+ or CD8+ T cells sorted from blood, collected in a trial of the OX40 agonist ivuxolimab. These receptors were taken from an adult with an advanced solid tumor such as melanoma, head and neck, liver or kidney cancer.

The CDR3 protein is CASSLTGGPNQPQHF. CDR3 nucleotides: TGCGCCAGCAGCCTGACAGGGGGTCCTAATCAGCCCCAGCATTTT. V gene TRBV4-3 combines with J gene TRBJ1-5, with 9 bases identical to TRBD1. This CDR3 is 15 amino acids long. Looked up from germline, CDR1 is LGHNA and CDR2 is YSLEER. V lost 4 bases and J lost 4; bases outside the gene matches: 5.

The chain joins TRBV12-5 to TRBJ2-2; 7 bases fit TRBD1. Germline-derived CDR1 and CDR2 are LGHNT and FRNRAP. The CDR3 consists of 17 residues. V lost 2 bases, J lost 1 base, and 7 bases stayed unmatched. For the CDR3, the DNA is TGTGCTAGTGGTTTGACCCCCGGGACAGTGAACACCGGGGAGCTGTTTTTT. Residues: CASGLTPGTVNTGELFF.

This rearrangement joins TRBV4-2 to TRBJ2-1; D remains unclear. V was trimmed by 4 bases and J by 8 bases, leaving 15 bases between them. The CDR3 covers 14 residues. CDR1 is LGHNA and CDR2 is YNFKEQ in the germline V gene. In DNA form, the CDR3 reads TGTGCCAGCAGCCTCCTACCAGATGACCATGAGCAGTTCTTC. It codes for CASSLLPDDHEQFF.

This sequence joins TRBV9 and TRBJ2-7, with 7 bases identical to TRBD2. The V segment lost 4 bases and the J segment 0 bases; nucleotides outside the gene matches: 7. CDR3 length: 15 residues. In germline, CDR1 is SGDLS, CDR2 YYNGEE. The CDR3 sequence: CASSIGTTSSYEQYF. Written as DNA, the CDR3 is TGTGCCAGCAGCATAGGGACTACAAGCTCCTACGAGCAGTACTTC. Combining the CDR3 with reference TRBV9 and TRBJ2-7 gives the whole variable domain DSGVTQTPKHLITATGQRVTLRCSPRSGDLSVYWYQQSLDQGLQFLIQYYNGEERAKGNILERFSAQQFPDLHSELNLSSLELGDSALYFCASSIGTTSSYEQYFGPGTRLTVT.

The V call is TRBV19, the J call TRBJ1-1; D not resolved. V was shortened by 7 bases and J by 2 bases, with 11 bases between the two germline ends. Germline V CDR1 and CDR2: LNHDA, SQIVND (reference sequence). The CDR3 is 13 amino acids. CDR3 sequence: CASIDGFNTEAFF. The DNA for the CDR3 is TGTGCCAGTATCGACGGATTTAACACTGAAGCTTTCTTT.

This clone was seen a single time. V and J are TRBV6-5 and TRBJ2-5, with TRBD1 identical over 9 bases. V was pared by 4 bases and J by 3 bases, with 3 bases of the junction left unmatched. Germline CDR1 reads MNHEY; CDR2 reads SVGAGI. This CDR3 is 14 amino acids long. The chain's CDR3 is CASSLGTGKETQYF. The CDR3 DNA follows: TGTGCCAGCAGTTTGGGGACAGGGAAAGAGACCCAGTACTTC.

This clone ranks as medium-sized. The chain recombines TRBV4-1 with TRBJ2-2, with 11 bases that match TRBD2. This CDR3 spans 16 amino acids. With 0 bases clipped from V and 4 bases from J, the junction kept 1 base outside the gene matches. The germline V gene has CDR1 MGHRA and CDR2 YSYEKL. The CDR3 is CASSQETSGGTGELFF. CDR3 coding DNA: TGCGCCAGCAGCCAAGAAACTAGCGGGGGCACCGGGGAGCTGTTTTTT.

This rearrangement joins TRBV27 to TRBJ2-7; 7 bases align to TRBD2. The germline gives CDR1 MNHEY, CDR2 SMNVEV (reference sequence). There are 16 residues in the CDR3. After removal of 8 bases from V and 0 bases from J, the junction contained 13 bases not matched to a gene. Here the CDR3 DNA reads TGTGCCAGCGTAGTGTCCCAGCGGGGACCCTCCTACGAGCAGTACTTC. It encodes CASVVSQRGPSYEQYF.